This T cell receptor beta chain stems from a study of OX40 agonist ivuxolimab in advanced cancers. Describing the broader study: The costimulatory receptor OX40 (CD134) was targeted by ivuxolimab, a fully human IgG2 agonistic monoclonal antibody. Intravenous ivuxolimab was administered to patients every 2 weeks at six dose levels: 0.01, 0.1, 0.3, 1.5, 3 and 10 mg/kg. Partial responses occurred in three dose-escalation patients: two with cutaneous melanoma and one with hepatocellular carcinoma. Of the 50 to 55 patients in dose escalation, around 20 had hepatocellular carcinoma, roughly 15 had melanoma, 9 had renal cell carcinoma and 9 had head and neck cancer. Patients were allowed to have had prior anti-PD-1, anti-PD-L1 or anti-CTLA-4 therapy, and roughly two fifths of the dose-escalation patients had been treated with checkpoint inhibitors. A male proportion of around 83% and a mean age of roughly 55 years, ranging from 23 to 79, were recorded for the dose-escalation cohort. The monotherapy dose-escalation portion (N ≈ 57 patients) of the phase I ivuxolimab trial is reported in the paper. Peripheral TCRbeta sequencing aimed to test whether ivuxolimab altered TCR sequence diversity and caused clonal T-cell expansion.

Genomic DNA was extracted from sorted cells for sequencing of the TCRbeta CDR3 region. TCRbeta CDR3 regions were sequenced using the immunoSEQ Assay. The source is immuneACCESS, and TCRdb retained only in-frame sequences with V and J called. Part of the clones is not carried over; for the studies checked, unresolved V genes explain less than half of this, and the remainder is unexplained. Counted in this sample were more than 100,000 clones; roughly nine tenths of them appeared once. The top ten hold 0.55% to 0.7% of the sample. Per the germline V gene, KGHSH is the CDR1 and LQKENI is the CDR2. V is reduced by 4 bases and J by 3 bases, leaving a spacing of 9 bases between them. The CDR3 sequence holds 13 residues, the cysteine and phenylalanine included. The read is trimmed to its CDR3 DNA, 39 bases read in frame from base 1. General findings and caveats noted by the study authors: After ivuxolimab, CD8+ T cells had more expanded clones than CD4+ T cells on average. In the 0.1-3.0 mg/kg groups, partial responders were among the patients with the lowest normalized peripheral clonal expansion, particularly in CD8+ T cells. At doses from 0.1 to 3.0 mg/kg, clonal expansion was seen in both CD4+ and CD8+ blood T cells between baseline and week 6. Low levels of normalized T-cell clonal expansion were also seen in some nonresponding patients. The antigen specificity of the peripheral T cells that underwent clonal expansion was not determined.

For this clone: The target of this receptor is not known. Within one base of it there is no much larger clone, and no base qualities were kept.

Patients with a history of autoimmune disease or receiving systemic immunosuppression were excluded from the trial. Peripheral blood for TCR sequencing was collected from all dose cohorts at baseline, on cycle 4 day 1, and on cycle 7 day 1. The samples were taken from a phase I, first-in-human, multicenter, open-label dose-escalation trial of ivuxolimab. Adults with locally advanced or metastatic melanoma, renal cell, hepatocellular, or head and neck squamous cell carcinoma were enrolled in the trial. Before TCR sequencing, CD4+ T cells and CD8+ T cells from peripheral blood were sorted into separate populations.

The clonotype originates from an adult with an advanced solid tumor such as melanoma, head and neck, liver or kidney cancer. This chain joins TRBV18 to TRBJ1-1, with a tentative D gene TRBD1 over 5 matching bases. Sequenced here: CD4+ or CD8+ T cells sorted from blood, sampled in a trial of the OX40 agonist ivuxolimab. The CDR3 is CASSLAGDTEAFF. The nucleotides are TGTGCCAGCTCACTGGCGGGGGACACTGAAGCTTTCTTT.